This is a list of T cell receptor beta chains from one sample in a study of OX40 agonist ivuxolimab in advanced cancers. TCRdb's copy holds only in-frame clones and misses some; the assay was immunoSEQ multiplex PCR. The table has under 5,500 clones, approximately 72% seen once; the top ten hold 65% to 75%. The source was CD4+ or CD8+ T cells sorted from blood, collected in a trial of the OX40 agonist ivuxolimab. All receptors derive from an adult with an advanced solid tumor such as melanoma, head and neck, liver or kidney cancer. Each CDR3 is given with its conserved first and last residue. D genes are given only for firm matches. Size is omitted from some rows. Given values are once, few, many or a class for expanded clones.

D gene	clone size	V gene	J gene	CDR3 protein	CDR3 DNA
TRBD1	once	TRBV7-9	TRBJ1-5	CASSLGGTGLGGQPQHF	TGTGCCAGCAGCTTAGGGGGGACAGGGCTCGGAGGGCAGCCCCAGCATTTT
-	-	TRBV6-5	TRBJ2-7	CASSLGVLSSYEQYF	TGTGCCAGCAGTCTTGGCGTGCTCTCCTCCTACGAGCAGTACTTC
TRBD1	-	TRBV19	TRBJ2-3	CASSITALTGTASTDTQYF	TGTGCCAGTAGTATTACAGCACTGACCGGGACAGCCAGCACAGATACGCAGTATTTT
-	-	TRBV4-3	TRBJ1-2	CASSQDRGSEGGYGYTF	TGCGCCAGCAGCCAAGATCGGGGGAGCGAGGGGGGGTATGGCTACACCTTC
TRBD1	many	TRBV11-1	TRBJ1-5	CASSSAGQGQPQHF	TGTGCCAGCAGCTCCGCGGGACAGGGCCAGCCCCAGCATTTT
-	-	TRBV27	TRBJ1-6	CASSPKAGFVSYNSPLHF	TGTGCCAGCAGTCCAAAAGCAGGGTTTGTCTCCTATAATTCACCCCTCCACTTT
-	few	TRBV15	TRBJ1-1	CATRLLRHTTEAFF	TGTGCCACCCGACTTCTTAGACACACCACTGAAGCTTTCTTT
TRBD1	-	TRBV9	TRBJ2-3	CASSVEQGAFGTDTQYF	TGTGCCAGCAGCGTAGAGCAGGGGGCGTTTGGCACAGATACGCAGTATTTT
-	-	TRBV5-1	TRBJ1-1	CASSLGSGNTEAFF	TGCGCCAGCAGCTTGGGATCGGGGAACACTGAAGCTTTCTTT
-	-	TRBV7-9	TRBJ2-1	CASSQGLNEQFF	TGTGCCAGCAGCCAGGGATTAAATGAGCAGTTCTTC
TRBD1	-	TRBV14	TRBJ1-4	CASSHYGQGGGREKLFF	TGTGCCAGCAGCCATTACGGACAGGGGGGCGGTCGTGAAAAACTGTTTTTT
-	-	TRBV7-6	TRBJ2-2	CASSLVGLGRELFF	TGTGCCAGCAGCTTAGTGGGACTGGGCCGGGAGCTGTTTTTT
-	-	TRBV6-1	TRBJ1-2	CASSGPAGANYGYTF	TGTGCCAGCAGTGGACCCGCAGGGGCTAACTATGGCTACACCTTC
-	-	TRBV15	TRBJ2-4	CATSRASSNIQYF	TGTGCCACCAGCAGGGCGAGCTCGAACATTCAGTACTTC
TRBD2	-	TRBV30	TRBJ2-1	CAWSAGGTASNEQFF	TGTGCCTGGAGCGCCGGGGGGACTGCGAGCAATGAGCAGTTCTTC
TRBD1	-	TRBV5-8	TRBJ2-7	CASSFDIRGRRNEQYF	TGTGCCAGCAGCTTCGACATCAGGGGGCGCAGGAACGAGCAGTACTTC
-	once	TRBV2	TRBJ1-6	CASSLFSLNSPLHF	TGTGCCAGCAGTTTATTCTCCCTTAATTCACCCCTCCACTTT
-	-	TRBV10-3	TRBJ1-2	CAIRGDSLYGYTF	TGTGCCATCAGGGGAGACAGCCTCTATGGCTACACCTTC
-	-	TRBV4-3	TRBJ1-1	CASSRHGRDVAEAFF	TGCGCCAGCAGCCGTCATGGGCGAGACGTCGCTGAAGCTTTCTTT
TRBD1	-	TRBV7-9	TRBJ2-7	CASSPPGQGVHEQYF	TGTGCCAGCAGCCCGCCGGGACAGGGTGTACACGAGCAGTACTTC
-	-	TRBV10-2	TRBJ2-7	CASSDDTVYEQYF	TGCGCCAGCAGTGACGACACAGTTTACGAGCAGTACTTC
TRBD1	-	TRBV5-1	TRBJ1-1	CASSSRQGANTEAFF	TGCGCCAGCAGCAGCCGACAGGGGGCGAACACTGAAGCTTTCTTT
TRBD1	-	TRBV2	TRBJ2-7	CASSDRGLIEQYF	TGTGCCAGCAGTGACAGGGGGCTCATCGAGCAGTACTTC
-	-	TRBV5-4	TRBJ2-7	CASSSMAYEQYF	TGTGCCAGCAGCTCCATGGCCTACGAGCAGTACTTC
-	medium-sized	TRBV5-6	TRBJ2-5	CASSFYTLNRETQYF	TGTGCCAGCAGCTTCTACACCTTGAACCGAGAGACCCAGTACTTC
-	-	TRBV27	TRBJ2-7	CASSLGIRYEQYF	TGTGCCAGCAGTTTGGGCATACGCTACGAGCAGTACTTC
-	-	TRBV6-6	TRBJ1-6	CASSYPTPYNSPLHF	TGTGCCAGCAGTTACCCCACACCCTATAATTCACCCCTCCACTTT
TRBD1	medium-sized	TRBV15	TRBJ1-2	CATSRGDRRFDLYGYTF	TGTGCCACCAGCAGAGGGGACAGGCGTTTCGATCTCTATGGCTACACCTTC
-	medium-sized	TRBV5-6	TRBJ2-7	CASSSMAYEQYF	TGTGCCAGCAGCTCCATGGCCTACGAGCAGTACTTC